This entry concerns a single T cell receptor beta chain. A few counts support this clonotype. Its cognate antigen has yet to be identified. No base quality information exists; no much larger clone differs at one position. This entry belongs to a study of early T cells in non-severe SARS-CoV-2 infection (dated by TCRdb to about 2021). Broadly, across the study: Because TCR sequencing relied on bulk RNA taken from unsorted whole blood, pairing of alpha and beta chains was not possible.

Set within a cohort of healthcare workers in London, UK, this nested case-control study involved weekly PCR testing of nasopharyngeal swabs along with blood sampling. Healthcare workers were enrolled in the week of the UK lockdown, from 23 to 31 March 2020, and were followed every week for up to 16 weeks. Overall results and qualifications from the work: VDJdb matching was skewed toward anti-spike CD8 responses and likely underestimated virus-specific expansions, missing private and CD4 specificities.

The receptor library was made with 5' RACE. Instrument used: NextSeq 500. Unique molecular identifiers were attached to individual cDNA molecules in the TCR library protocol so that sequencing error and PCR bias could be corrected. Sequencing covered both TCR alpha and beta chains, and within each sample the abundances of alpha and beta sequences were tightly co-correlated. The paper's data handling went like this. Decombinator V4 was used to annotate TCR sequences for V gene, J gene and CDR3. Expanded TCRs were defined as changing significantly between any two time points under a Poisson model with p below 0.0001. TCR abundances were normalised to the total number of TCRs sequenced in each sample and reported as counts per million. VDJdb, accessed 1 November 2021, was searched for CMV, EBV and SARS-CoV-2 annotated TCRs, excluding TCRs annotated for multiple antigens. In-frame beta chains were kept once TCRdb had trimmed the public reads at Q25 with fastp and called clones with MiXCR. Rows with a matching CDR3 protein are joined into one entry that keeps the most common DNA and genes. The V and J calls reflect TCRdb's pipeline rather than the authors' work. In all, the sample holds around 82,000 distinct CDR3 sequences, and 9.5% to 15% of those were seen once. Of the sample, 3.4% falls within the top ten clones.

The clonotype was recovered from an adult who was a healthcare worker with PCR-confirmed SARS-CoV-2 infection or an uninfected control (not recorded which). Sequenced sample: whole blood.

The CDR3 in this case is CASSPTEETQYF. DNA sequence: TGTGCCAGCAGCCCGACGGAAGAGACCCAGTACTTC. Recombination joined TRBV7-6 with TRBJ2-5; there is no confident call for the D gene. V gives up 5 bases and J gives up 3 bases, and the segment between their germline ends measures 7 bases. The germline V gene gives CDR1 as SGHVS and CDR2 as FNYEAQ. From cysteine to phenylalanine, the CDR3 is 12 amino acids long. The DNA shown is the 36-base CDR3, in frame from base 1.